Each of the 17 T cell receptor beta chains below was sequenced from the same sample in a study of shared clonotypes between healthy human individuals. Terminally differentiated effector memory CD45RA+ cells were excluded by CCR7 positive selection of CD45RO-negative cells. The table came from immunoSEQ multiplex PCR; TCRdb's copy has only in-frame clones and leaves some out. The sample includes around 610,000 clones, roughly 96% seen only once; the top ten take 0.11%. Input material: naive CD8+ T cells sorted from blood. The receptors stem from a woman aged 25 to 39 in good health.

This sequence joins TRBV19 and TRBJ2-7; the match to TRBD2 covers 10 bases. Germline V gene lookup returns CDR1 LNHDA and CDR2 SQIVND (reference sequence). The ends lost 6 bases at V and 0 bases at J; junction bases unmatched: 11. This CDR3 contains 17 residues. The CDR3 loop is CASSEAGGLQSSYEQYF. CDR3 bases: TGTGCCAGTAGCGAAGCGGGAGGGCTTCAAAGCTCCTACGAGCAGTACTTC.

V usage is TRBV6-6 and J usage is TRBJ2-3; tentative D call: TRBD2 (5 bases). The V gene lost 0 bases and the J gene lost 4 bases, with 14 bases spanning the gap. The CDR3 is made up of 16 amino acids. Germline V CDR1 and CDR2: MNHNY, SVGAGI (reference sequence). The chain's CDR3 is CASSYSRAYGPDTQYF. CDR3 in DNA: TGTGCCAGCAGTTACTCGAGGGCCTACGGCCCAGATACGCAGTATTTT.

V and J are TRBV2 and TRBJ1-2; 10 positions agree with TRBD1. CDR1 is SNHLY and CDR2 is FYNNEI in the germline V gene. The CDR3 extends over 16 amino acids. V shed 6 bases, J shed 6 bases, and the junction held 13 bases outside the gene matches. This chain's CDR3 is CASRPTLQGQGDGYTF. The CDR3 region has the DNA TGTGCCAGCAGACCAACACTCCAAGGACAGGGGGATGGCTACACCTTC.

Comment on this clone: The same CDR3 arises from other DNA sequences in this sample as well. The rearrangement uses TRBV5-1 and TRBJ2-2; D may correspond to TRBD1 or TRBD2 (6 bases each). The germline V gene encodes CDR1 SGHRS and CDR2 YFSETQ. The CDR3 is 13 amino acids. Trimming pared 4 bases from V and 6 bases from J, leaving 10 bases between. CDR3 amino acids: CASSLRGPGELFF. The CDR3 DNA reads TGCGCCAGCAGCCTCCGGGGGCCCGGGGAGCTGTTTTTT.

On this clone itself: Other DNA sequences within the sample encode an identical CDR3. The rearrangement joins TRBV18 to TRBJ2-7; no clear D. V was cut by 6 bases and J by 0 bases, with 6 bases left in between. This CDR3 is built from 12 residues. Germline V CDR1 and CDR2: KGHSH, LQKENI. CDR3 loop: CASSPGSYEQYF. CDR3 sequence (DNA): TGTGCCAGCTCGCCCGGCTCCTACGAGCAGTACTTC. The full variable domain, rest sourced from reference TRBV18 and TRBJ2-7, is NAGVMQNPRHLVRRRGQEARLRCSPMKGHSHVYWYRQLPEEGLKFMVYLQKENIIDESGMPKERFSAEFPKEGPSILRIQQVVRGDSAAYFCASSPGSYEQYFGPGTRLTVT.

This sequence joins TRBV15 and TRBJ2-7, with no clear D. The germline V gene has CDR1 LNHNV and CDR2 YYDKDF (reference sequence). This CDR3 contains 14 residues. V lost 3 bases and J 7 bases, leaving 16 bases between the germline ends. The CDR3 here is CATSRLDGRAEQYF. The CDR3 coding sequence is TGTGCCACCAGCAGGTTGGACGGACGGGCGGAGCAGTACTTC.

The V and J genes are TRBV19 and TRBJ2-5; either TRBD1 or TRBD2 may supply D (6 bases each). This CDR3 has 12 amino acids. V lost 6 bases and J lost 6, with 11 bases in between. Germline values: CDR1 LNHDA, CDR2 SQIVND (reference sequence). The CDR3 protein is CASRGAGQTQYF. DNA for the CDR3: TGTGCCAGTAGGGGGGCGGGACAGACCCAGTACTTC. Full variable domain (missing parts from reference TRBV19 and TRBJ2-5): DGGITQSPKYLFRKEGQNVTLSCEQNLNHDAMYWYRQDPGQGLRLIYYSQIVNDFQKGDIAEGYSVSREKKESFPLTVTSAQKNPTAFYLCASRGAGQTQYFGPGTRLLVL.

This chain uses TRBV5-4 with TRBJ2-3; perhaps TRBD2 as D (6 bases). Germline CDR1 reads SGHNT; CDR2 reads YYREEE (reference sequence). This CDR3 is 14 amino acids long. The ends were cut back, 6 bases at V and 2 bases at J, with 13 bases in the middle. CDR3 region: CASNYGGTTDTQYF. CDR3 in DNA: TGTGCCAGCAACTACGGAGGGACCACAGATACGCAGTATTTT.

The chain joins TRBV2 to TRBJ2-1; a possible D gene is TRBD1 (5 bases). CDR3 length: 16 residues. Between the trimmed V and J ends, which lost 6 bases and 2 bases, there was a span of 17 bases. CDR1 is SNHLY, CDR2 FYNNEI, per germline. The CDR3 DNA reads as TGTGCCAGCAGGGACCCCCAGGGCCCCACCTACAATGAGCAGTTCTTC. Translation gives CASRDPQGPTYNEQFF.

The V gene is TRBV7-9, the J gene TRBJ2-5; 12 positions match TRBD2. This CDR3 has 17 residues. CDR1 and CDR2 from the germline V gene are SEHNR and FQNEAQ (reference sequence). J gave up 0 bases and V 1 base, and 3 bases lay outside the gene matches. The CDR3 reads CASSLVGTSGYQETQYF. CDR3 sequence (DNA): TGTGCCAGCAGCTTAGTTGGGACTAGCGGGTACCAAGAGACCCAGTACTTC.

This chain joins TRBV2 and TRBJ2-5; a weak D match, TRBD2 (5 bases). The J call is uncertain, as TRBJ2-7 better fits the DNA end. The CDR3 totals 13 residues. From germline, CDR1 is SNHLY and CDR2 FYNNEI. CDR3 in DNA: TGTGCCAGCAGTGGGCGGGTTTCCTACGAGCAGTACTTC. Its protein is CASSGRVSYEQYF.

V usage is TRBV29-1 and J usage is TRBJ1-1; D is ambiguous. Germline V CDR1 and CDR2: SQVTM, ANQGSEA. The CDR3 spans 13 residues. With 7 bases removed from V and 2 bases from J, the gap between germline ends came to 14 bases. The DNA of the CDR3 is TGCAGCGCACATGGGCGTGATAACACTGAAGCTTTCTTT. It is translated as CSAHGRDNTEAFF.

The sample holds a few counts of this clone. The genes are TRBV5-6 and TRBJ1-2; maybe TRBD1 (6 bases). V gave up 4 bases and J gave up 5 bases, with 12 bases separating them. The CDR3 has 13 amino acids. Germline CDR1 is SGHDT and CDR2 is YYEEEE. CDR3 in amino acids: CASSRPGVYGYTF. CDR3 DNA sequence: TGTGCCAGCAGCAGGCCAGGGGTATATGGCTACACCTTC.

The rearrangement joins TRBV27 to TRBJ2-2; maybe TRBD2 (6 bases). From germline, CDR1 is MNHEY and CDR2 SMNVEV (reference sequence). The CDR3 is made up of 15 amino acids. V was cut by 0 bases and J by 6 bases, with 11 bases left in between. The CDR3 sequence is CASSLSGLPPGELFF. The DNA of the CDR3 is TGTGCCAGCAGTTTATCGGGACTCCCCCCCGGGGAGCTGTTTTTT.

The count of this clone is one. This CDR3 reads CASSGGDRLYYEQYF. The CDR3 region has the DNA TGTGCCAGCAGTGGGGGTGACAGGTTATACTACGAGCAGTACTTC. The chain carries TRBV28 and TRBJ2-7, with D tentatively TRBD1 (6 bases). The germline V and J ends were trimmed by 5 bases and 3 bases, with 17 bases remaining between them. This CDR3 comprises 15 residues. CDR1 is MDHEN, CDR2 SYDVKM, per germline.

This chain joins TRBV27 and TRBJ1-1; D remains unclear. The V gene's germline CDR1 is MNHEY and CDR2 SMNVEV (reference sequence). CDR3 length: 14 amino acids. The V end was cut by 5 bases, the J end by 0 bases, with 10 bases between. The CDR3 DNA is TGTGCCAGCAGTGAATTAGGTGTGAACACTGAAGCTTTCTTT. Translating gives CASSELGVNTEAFF.

For the CDR3, the DNA is TGTGCCAGCGCCATCGACGGCTCTGGAAACACCATATATTTT. Translated, it gives CASAIDGSGNTIYF. This sequence joins TRBV2 and TRBJ1-3; D is undetermined. Germline V CDR1 and CDR2: SNHLY, FYNNEI. The CDR3 length is 14 residues. V lost 8 bases and J lost 0, with 11 bases in between.